One sample yielded the 2 T cell receptor beta chains listed below, sequenced in a study of shared clonotypes between healthy human individuals. Naive-designated CD8 cells lacked CD45RO, were positively enriched for CCR7, and omitted terminally differentiated effector memory CD45RA+ cells. Data came from immunoSEQ multiplex PCR; TCRdb stores just in-frame clones and leaves some out. Among about 2 million clones, 85% to 95% were seen once, and the ten largest hold approximately 1.2%. Sequenced material: naive CD8+ T cells sorted from blood. These receptors were collected from a man aged 18 to 30 in good health.

V is TRBV27 and J is TRBJ2-7, with D perhaps matching TRBD1 (6 bases). CDR1 and CDR2 from the germline V gene are MNHEY and SMNVEV (reference sequence). This CDR3 comprises 14 residues. V was shortened by 1 base and J by 5 bases, with 12 bases between the two germline ends. For the CDR3, the DNA is TGTGCCAGCAGTTTATTACAGGGTTTGGACGAGCAGTACTTC. It is translated as CASSLLQGLDEQYF.

V and J are TRBV5-1 and TRBJ1-1; 7 nucleotides agree with TRBD1. The CDR3 contains 15 residues. The J segment lost 5 bases and the V segment lost 4 bases, leaving 11 bases of the junction unmatched. In germline, CDR1 is SGHRS, CDR2 YFSETQ. Here the CDR3 reads CASSGSTGLFTEAFF. CDR3 bases: TGCGCCAGCAGCGGATCGACAGGGCTATTTACTGAAGCTTTCTTT.